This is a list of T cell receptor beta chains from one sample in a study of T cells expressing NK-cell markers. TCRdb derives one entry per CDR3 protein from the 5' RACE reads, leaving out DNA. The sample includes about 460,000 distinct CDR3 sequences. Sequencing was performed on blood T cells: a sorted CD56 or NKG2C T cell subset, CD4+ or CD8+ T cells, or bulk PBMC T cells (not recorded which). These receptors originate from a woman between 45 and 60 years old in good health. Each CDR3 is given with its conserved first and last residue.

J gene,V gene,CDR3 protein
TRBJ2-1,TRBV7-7,CASSLGTTHNEQFF
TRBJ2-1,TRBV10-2,CASSESALGTSGSFRSYNEQFF
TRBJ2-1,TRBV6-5,CASSYRFSNEQFF
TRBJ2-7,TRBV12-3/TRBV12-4,CASSVASYEQYF
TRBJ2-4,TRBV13,CASRMVLAKNIQYF
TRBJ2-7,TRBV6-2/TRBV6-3,CASSRQSIGGYEQYF
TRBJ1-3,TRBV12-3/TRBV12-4,CASSLLDTIYF
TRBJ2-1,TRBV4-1,CASSQVWTAGVGYNEQFF
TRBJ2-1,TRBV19,CASSILGPGLAGVTYNEQFF
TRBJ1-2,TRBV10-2,CASSGDSRGYTF
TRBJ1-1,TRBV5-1,CASSVGREGAEAFF